This T cell receptor beta chain originates from a study of shared clonotypes between healthy human individuals. Comments on this clone: Its antigen remains unidentified.

The length of the CDR3 is 14 residues. The ends lost 2 bases at V and 6 bases at J; junction bases unmatched: 7. Per germline, CDR1 SGHNT and CDR2 YYREEE (reference sequence). The study, taken as a whole, reports: Clonotypes shared by all four sorted-subset donors had higher generation probabilities than non-shared clonotypes.

Assay: immunoSEQ multiplex PCR; the TCRdb copy retains only in-frame clones and omits some. The sample contains about 2.4 million clones, around 94% of which appear only once. The TCR originated in a man between 18 and 35 years old in good health. Input material: naive CD4+ T cells sorted from blood. Subset here: CD45RA+ positively selected. V gene TRBV5-4 combines with J gene TRBJ1-1, with 7 bases fitting TRBD1. In nucleotides, the CDR3 is TGTGCCAGCAGCTTTAGGGGGCGTAACTCTGAAGCTTTCTTT. This encodes CASSFRGRNSEAFF.